The rows below give T cell receptor beta chains drawn from one sample of a study of blood T cell repertoires in COVID-19. Sequencing used immunoSEQ multiplex PCR; TCRdb keeps in-frame clones, though not all of them. The sample yields approximately 210,000 clones, approximately 80% seen once. The sequencing sample was made of peripheral blood. The source is a human donor in a cohort sampled during active COVID-19. Each CDR3 is given with its conserved first and last residue. D genes are given only for firm matches. Clone size is shown for a subset of rows, as once, few, many or a class of expanded clone.

D	V	size	J	length	CDR3	DNA
-	TRBV3-1/TRBV3-2	-	TRBJ2-5	11	CASTGGETQYF	TGTGCCAGCACCGGGGGAGAGACCCAGTACTTC
-	TRBV9	-	TRBJ2-6	17	CASSGGSPSSGANVLTF	TGTGCCAGCAGCGGCGGGTCTCCAAGCTCTGGGGCCAACGTCCTGACTTTC
TRBD2	TRBV5-4	-	TRBJ2-3	15	CASSFAGTRGDTQYF	TGTGCCAGCAGTTTTGCCGGGACTAGGGGAGATACGCAGTATTTT
-	TRBV7-2	-	TRBJ2-2	15	CASSFSGGDTGELFF	TGTGCCAGCAGCTTTTCCGGGGGAGATACCGGGGAGCTGTTTTTT
-	TRBV29-1	-	TRBJ2-1	15	CSVEGGGDPDDEQFF	TGCAGCGTTGAAGGAGGGGGTGACCCTGACGATGAGCAGTTCTTC
-	TRBV3-1/TRBV3-2	-	TRBJ1-3	13	CASSPSSGNTIYF	TGTGCCAGCAGCCCGAGCTCTGGAAACACCATATATTTT
TRBD1	TRBV5-8	-	TRBJ2-5	15	CASSRGTGLQETQYF	TGTGCCAGCAGCCGCGGGACAGGCTTACAAGAGACCCAGTACTTC
-	TRBV7-2	once	TRBJ1-1	13	CASSWAGVLEAFF	TGTGCCAGCAGTTGGGCGGGGGTCCTAGAAGCTTTCTTT
-	TRBV21-1	-	TRBJ2-3	15	CASSKPGRGTDTQYF	TGTGCCAGCAGCAAACCCGGGCGGGGGACAGATACGCAGTATTTT
-	TRBV5-5	-	TRBJ1-1	14	CASSGQRGYTEAFF	TGTGCCAGCTCTGGACAGAGGGGGTACACTGAAGCTTTCTTT
-	TRBV28	-	TRBJ2-1	14	CASSLGQFDNEQFF	TGTGCCAGCAGTTTAGGACAATTTGACAATGAGCAGTTCTTC
TRBD1	TRBV3-1/TRBV3-2	-	TRBJ1-1	17	CASSPHRTGGALAEAFF	TGTGCCAGCAGCCCTCACCGGACAGGGGGCGCTTTAGCTGAAGCTTTCTTT
-	TRBV5-1	once	TRBJ2-2	14	CASSLLEDTGELFF	TGCGCCAGCAGCTTGTTGGAGGACACCGGGGAGCTGTTTTTT
TRBD2	TRBV5-1	-	TRBJ2-5	14	CASSWGLASGAQYF	TGCGCCAGCAGCTGGGGACTAGCCTCCGGGGCCCAGTACTTC
-	TRBV2	-	TRBJ1-4	15	CASTRGGGTNEKLFF	TGTGCCAGCACCAGGGGAGGGGGAACTAATGAAAAACTGTTTTTT
TRBD2	TRBV4-1	many	TRBJ2-2	20	CASSQDGGSFLDLRTGELFF	TGCGCCAGCAGCCAAGATGGCGGGAGTTTTTTGGATCTTCGCACCGGGGAGCTGTTTTTT
-	TRBV25-1	-	TRBJ2-7	13	CASSVEAPGEQYF	TGTGCCAGCAGTGTTGAGGCCCCCGGGGAGCAGTACTTC
TRBD1	TRBV28	-	TRBJ1-2	14	CASTHSMRQGNYTF	TGTGCCAGCACACATTCGATGAGACAGGGGAACTACACCTTC
TRBD1	TRBV5-1	-	TRBJ1-3	15	CASSLDRGGGNTIYF	TGCGCCAGCAGCTTGGACAGGGGGGGCGGAAACACCATATATTTT
-	TRBV7-2	few	TRBJ1-2	13	CASSLAYVYGYTF	TGTGCCAGCAGCTTAGCCTACGTCTATGGCTACACCTTC
-	TRBV2	-	TRBJ2-4	15	CASSIPSGLKNIQYF	TGTGCCAGCAGCATACCGTCAGGGCTAAAAAACATTCAGTACTTC
TRBD1	TRBV6-6	once	TRBJ2-7	15	CASSATGLGFNEQYF	TGTGCCAGCAGTGCGACAGGGTTGGGGTTCAACGAGCAGTACTTC
TRBD2	TRBV5-1	-	TRBJ2-5	18	CASSPGTGLAGFFETQYF	TGCGCCAGCAGCCCAGGGACGGGACTAGCGGGGTTCTTCGAGACCCAGTACTTC
TRBD2	TRBV6-5	-	TRBJ2-1	14	CASALAGVFDEQFF	TGTGCCAGCGCACTAGCGGGAGTATTCGATGAGCAGTTCTTC
TRBD1	TRBV28	-	TRBJ1-2	13	CASNLGTAYGYTF	TGTGCCAGCAACCTCGGGACAGCTTATGGCTACACCTTC
TRBD1	TRBV3-1/TRBV3-2	-	TRBJ1-1	13	CASSRGDSWSAFF	TGTGCCAGCAGCCGAGGGGACAGTTGGTCCGCTTTCTTT
-	TRBV10-3	once	TRBJ1-1	17	CAISEPHRSGVTTEAFF	TGTGCCATCAGTGAGCCGCACCGCTCGGGGGTTACCACTGAAGCTTTCTTT
TRBD1	TRBV3-1/TRBV3-2	-	TRBJ2-2	17	CASSSTGGGGYTGELFF	TGTGCCAGCAGCTCAACAGGGGGCGGGGGCTATACCGGGGAGCTGTTTTTT
-	TRBV3-1/TRBV3-2	-	TRBJ2-3	14	CASSLGIGADTQYF	TGTGCCAGCAGCCTCGGAATAGGGGCAGATACGCAGTATTTT
TRBD1	TRBV18	-	TRBJ2-2	14	CASSWTGAGGELFF	TGTGCCAGCTCATGGACAGGGGCAGGCGGGGAGCTGTTTTTT